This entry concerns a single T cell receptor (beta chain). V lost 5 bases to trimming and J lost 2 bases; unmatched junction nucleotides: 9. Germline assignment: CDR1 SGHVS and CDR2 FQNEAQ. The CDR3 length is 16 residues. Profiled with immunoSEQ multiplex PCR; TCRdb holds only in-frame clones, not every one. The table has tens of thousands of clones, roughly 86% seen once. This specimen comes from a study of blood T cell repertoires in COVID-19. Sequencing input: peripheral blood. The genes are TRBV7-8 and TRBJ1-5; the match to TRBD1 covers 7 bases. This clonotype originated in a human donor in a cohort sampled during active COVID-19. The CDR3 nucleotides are TGTGCCAGCAGCCCCCCGAGACAGGGTGGCAATCAGCCCCAGCATTTT. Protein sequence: CASSPPRQGGNQPQHF.